Sequencing of this TCR beta chain was carried out in a study of cytotoxic CD8 clonotypes in ibrutinib-treated CLL. General observations from the study: Sustained-remission and progressing patients' sampling times differed. Clonality was higher at ibrutinib response and returned toward baseline at progression.

Using immunoSEQ multiplex PCR, the repertoire was profiled, and TCRdb retains in-frame clones only, with some absent. The repertoire holds some 200,000 clones, approximately 72% seen once, with 10% to 15% in the top ten. The CDR3 loop spans 15 amino acids. Germline loops: CDR1 SNHLY, CDR2 FYNNEI. With 6 bases clipped from V and 3 bases from J, the junction kept 8 bases outside the gene matches. Note on this clone: Its antigen is unknown.

The chain links TRBV2 to TRBJ1-3, with 7 positions matching TRBD1. The source material was PBMCs, sampled after 24 months of ibrutinib treatment. The TCR originated in a human donor with chronic lymphocytic leukemia. The CDR3 is CASSPDRVVGNTIYF. DNA for the CDR3: TGTGCCAGCAGCCCCGACAGGGTCGTTGGAAACACCATATATTTT.